This TCR beta chain comes out of a study of blood T cell repertoires in COVID-19. About the research overall: Collection of acute and convalescent COVID-19 samples took place in the United States, Italy and Spain. Sources were T cells, B-cell-depleted T cells, or PBMCs; the material itself was cDNA or gDNA.

Per the authors' pipeline: How many nucleated cells were present was estimated from reference gene primer amplification. Only in-frame clones appear in the TCRdb table, and some are missing; sequencing was by immunoSEQ multiplex PCR. Clone size and V and J calls were adopted from that table, with D and trimming inferred from the DNA. The data contain more than 90,000 clones, about nine tenths of them seen just once; the ten biggest clones take up roughly 17%. The CDR3 totals 16 residues. Germline-derived CDR1 and CDR2 are LNHDA and SQIVND (reference sequence). Trimming at V came to 4 bases and at J to 4 bases, leaving 5 bases not matched to a gene.

The sequence came from a man between 45 and 60 years old with acute or convalescent COVID-19. The sample taken for sequencing was peripheral blood. The V and J genes are TRBV19 and TRBJ2-2, with 11 positions matching TRBD2. CDR3 residues: CASSNSGGAGTGELFF. CDR3 bases: TGTGCCAGTAGTAATAGCGGGGGGGCCGGCACCGGGGAGCTGTTTTTT.